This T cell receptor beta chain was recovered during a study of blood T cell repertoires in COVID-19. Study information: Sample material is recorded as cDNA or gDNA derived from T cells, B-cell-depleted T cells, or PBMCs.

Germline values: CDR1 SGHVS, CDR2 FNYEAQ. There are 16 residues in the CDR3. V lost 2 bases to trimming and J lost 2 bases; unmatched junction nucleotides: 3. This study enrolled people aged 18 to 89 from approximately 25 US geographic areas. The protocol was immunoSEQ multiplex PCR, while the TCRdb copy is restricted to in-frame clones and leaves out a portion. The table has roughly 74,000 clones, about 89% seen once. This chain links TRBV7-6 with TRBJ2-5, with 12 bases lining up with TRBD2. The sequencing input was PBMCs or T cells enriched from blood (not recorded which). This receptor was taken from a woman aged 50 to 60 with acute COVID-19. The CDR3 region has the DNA TGTGCCAGCAGCTTATACCTAGCGGGAGGGCAAGAGACCCAGTACTTC. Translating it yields CASSLYLAGGQETQYF.